These 22 T cell receptor beta chains were all obtained from the same sample, sequenced in a study of response to subunit inactivated influenza vaccine. TCRdb fed the RT-PCR reads into MiXCR, producing one record per CDR3 protein. The repertoire has 600,000 to 850,000 distinct CDR3 sequences, approximately 14% of them found once; the top ten carry 7.5% to 8%. The specimen comprised PBMCs from blood, sampled about 14 days before vaccination. Source of these receptors: a man between 50 and 59 years old who received an inactivated influenza vaccine.

This clonotype was seen only a few times. The chain joins TRBV5-4 to TRBJ2-7; TRBD1 matches 7 bases. After removal of 4 bases from V and 4 bases from J, the junction contained 11 bases not matched to a gene. Germline CDR1 and CDR2: SGHNT and YYREEE (reference sequence). The CDR3 sequence is 15 residues long. CDR3 loop: CASSRLTGAEYEQYF. The CDR3 DNA reads as TGTGCCAGCAGCCGCTTAACAGGGGCGGAATACGAGCAGTACTTC. Full variable domain (remainder filled in from reference TRBV5-4 and TRBJ2-7): ETGVTQSPTHLIKTRGQQVTLRCSSQSGHNTVSWYQQALGQGPQFIFQYYREEENGRGNFPPRFSGLQFPNYSSELNVNALELDDSALYLCASSRLTGAEYEQYFGPGTRLTVT.

A single count supports this clonotype. The chain carries TRBV20-1 and TRBJ1-5; D is unclear. In germline, CDR1 is DFQATT, CDR2 SNEGSKA (reference sequence). Trimming stripped 0 bases from V and 6 bases from J, with 6 bases between. This CDR3 contains 12 residues. This CDR3 is CSARELFQPQHF. DNA of the CDR3: TGCAGTGCTAGAGAACTGTTTCAGCCCCAGCATTTT.

V gene TRBV4-1 combines with J gene TRBJ2-3; no reliable D call. The CDR3 contains 12 residues. V lost 8 bases and J lost 6, with 12 bases in between. Germline V gene sequence: CDR1 MGHRA, CDR2 YSYEKL. CDR3 sequence (DNA): TGCGCCAGCTCGTTCGTGCGTGATACGCAGTATTTT. Protein product: CASSFVRDTQYF.

Note on this clonotype: Germline is not matched at one junction end, which may reflect a read error. The rearrangement joins TRBV20-1 to TRBJ2-7, with TRBD1 matching over 8 bases. The V gene's germline CDR1 is DFQATT and CDR2 SNEGSKA (reference sequence). CDR3 length: 14 amino acids. The DNA of the CDR3 is TGCAGTGCTAGAGATGACGGACAGGGAGTACAGCGGTCCTTC. Translating it yields CSARDDGQGVQRSF.

CDR3 DNA sequence: TGTGCCAGCAGCGTTCAACAGGGCCAAACAGATACGCAGTATTTT. It codes for CASSVQQGQTDTQYF. This chain uses TRBV9 with TRBJ2-3; possible D gene TRBD1, 6 bases. The CDR3 loop spans 15 amino acids. Germline V gives CDR1 SGDLS, CDR2 YYNGEE. V was clipped by 2 bases and J by 3 bases, with 13 bases between them.

The gene calls are TRBV28 and TRBJ2-1, with TRBD1 as a possible D gene (6 bases). Per germline, CDR1 MDHEN and CDR2 SYDVKM. The CDR3 length is 12 residues. The V and J ends lost 7 bases and 12 bases respectively, with 16 bases between them. In DNA form, the CDR3 reads TGTGCCAGCACCAAAGGGGGTTTTTGGCAGTTCTTC. Translation: CASTKGGFWQFF.

This clonotype was observed many times. At one boundary the junction diverges from the germline segment, which might be a read error. V is TRBV5-1 and J is TRBJ2-1; perhaps D is TRBD1 or TRBD2 (6 bases each). The CDR3 totals 16 residues. Germline lookup yields CDR1 SGHRS and CDR2 YFSETQ. The CDR3 spells CASRLAGGKGYNEQFF. The DNA of the CDR3 is TGCGCCAGCAGGTTGGCCGGGGGCAAAGGCTACAATGAGCAGTTCTTC.

This clonotype showed up many times. At one end the junction does not follow the germline gene, possibly because of a read error. This sequence joins TRBV5-1 and TRBJ1-1; D unclear. CDR1 and CDR2 (germline): SGHRS, YFSETQ. The CDR3 is 13 residues long. CDR3 amino acids: CASSLSMNTEAFF. The CDR3 bases are TGTGCCAGCAGTTTAAGCATGAACACTGAAGCTTTCTTT.

In this sample, this clonotype turned up a few times. V gene TRBV11-2 combines with J gene TRBJ2-7; D is unresolved. Between the trimmed V and J ends, which lost 5 bases and 6 bases, there was a span of 17 bases. CDR1 is SGHAT, CDR2 FQNNGV, per germline. There are 14 residues in the CDR3. Here the CDR3 reads CASSRIEDGGEQYF. The CDR3 nucleotides are TGTGCCAGCAGCCGGATCGAAGACGGCGGCGAGCAGTACTTC. The full variable domain, rest sourced from reference TRBV11-2 and TRBJ2-7, is EAGVAQSPRYKIIEKRQSVAFWCNPISGHATLYWYQQILGQGPKLLIQFQNNGVVDDSQLPKDRFSAERLKGVDSTLKIQPAKLEDSAVYLCASSRIEDGGEQYFGPGTRLTVT.

The rearrangement uses TRBV12-3 or TRBV12-4 and TRBJ2-7; weak D call: TRBD2 (7 bases). This CDR3 region has 13 residues. V lost 5 bases to trimming and J lost 4 bases, with 12 bases between them. CDR3 sequence: CASSQRGGYEQYF. CDR3 bases: TGTGCCAGCAGTCAAAGGGGGGGATACGAGCAGTACTTC.

This clonotype was detected a few times. This chain links TRBV20-1 with TRBJ1-3; D may be TRBD1 (5 bases). CDR3 size: 17 residues. CDR1 DFQATT and CDR2 SNEGSKA come from the germline V gene (reference sequence). Trimming left V 4 bases short and J 0 bases short, with 19 bases between. The CDR3 here is CSATSHDSSFSGNTIYF. CDR3 DNA sequence: TGCAGTGCTACCTCTCACGACAGCTCTTTCTCTGGAAACACCATATATTTT.

The rearrangement uses TRBV10-3 and TRBJ2-3; 11 bases match TRBD2. The CDR3 totals 18 residues. Germline lookup yields CDR1 ENHRY and CDR2 SYGVKD. Trimming removed 2 bases from V and 7 bases from J; junction bases left unmatched: 14. In nucleotides, the CDR3 is TGTGCCATCAGTGAGGCCATGAGAACTAGCGGGAGAGCCTATACGCAGTATTTT. This translates into CAISEAMRTSGRAYTQYF.

In its sample, this clonotype was seen a few times. The chain couples TRBV15 to TRBJ2-7, with D perhaps TRBD2 (6 bases). V lost 1 base and J 10 bases, leaving 11 bases between the germline ends. Germline lookup yields CDR1 LNHNV and CDR2 YYDKDF (reference sequence). This CDR3 contains 12 residues. The CDR3 protein is CATSRGDFTQYF. The CDR3 DNA reads TGTGCCACCAGCAGAGGGGACTTCACCCAGTACTTC.

This clonotype was seen a handful of times. This sequence joins TRBV24-1 and TRBJ2-6, with TRBD1 as a possible D gene (6 bases). The V gene lost 2 bases and the J gene lost 4 bases, with 11 bases spanning the gap. The CDR3 contains 16 residues. Germline V gene data show CDR1 as KGHDR and CDR2 as SFDVKD. This CDR3 is CATSDYRGTGANVLTF. CDR3 coding DNA: TGTGCCACCAGTGATTATAGGGGGACCGGGGCCAACGTCCTGACTTTC.

The V gene is TRBV5-6, the J gene TRBJ2-7; D perhaps matches TRBD1 (6 bases). Trimming stripped 6 bases from V and 5 bases from J, with 12 bases between. In germline, CDR1 is SGHDT, CDR2 YYEEEE. The CDR3 has 12 amino acids. CDR3 residues: CASTLTGHEQYF. The CDR3, as DNA: TGTGCCAGCACCTTAACAGGGCACGAGCAGTACTTC.

V usage is TRBV7-9 and J usage is TRBJ2-7; 7 positions agree with TRBD1. CDR1 and CDR2 (germline): SEHNR, FQNEAQ (reference sequence). The CDR3 runs 15 residues. Trimming at V came to 2 bases and at J to 2 bases, leaving 6 bases not matched to a gene. The CDR3 region has the DNA TGTGCCAGCAGCTTACAGGGGGATCCAACCTACGAGCAGTACTTC. Amino acid sequence: CASSLQGDPTYEQYF.

This clonotype occurred a few times. The rearrangement joins TRBV10-2 to TRBJ1-4; D is unclear. The CDR3 loop spans 13 amino acids. V was cut by 0 bases and J by 10 bases, with 9 bases left in between. CDR1 and CDR2 (germline): WSHSY, SAAADI. The CDR3 loop reads CASSESVRGKLFF. Here the CDR3 DNA reads TGCGCCAGCAGTGAGTCGGTTCGAGGAAAACTGTTTTTT.

The genes are TRBV12-3 or TRBV12-4 and TRBJ1-2; D possibly corresponds to TRBD1 (6 bases). The V end was cut by 6 bases, the J end by 0 bases, with 11 bases between. This CDR3 is built from 14 residues. This CDR3 reads CASSRGPTNYGYTF. The CDR3, as DNA: TGTGCCAGCAGCCGGGGGCCCACTAACTATGGCTACACCTTC.

This clonotype was counted at least ten times. This chain links TRBV10-3 with TRBJ1-1, with a weak D call TRBD1 (6 bases). Germline CDR1 and CDR2: ENHRY and SYGVKD. Trimming removed 4 bases from V and 0 bases from J, with 12 bases in between. The CDR3 runs to 15 residues. CDR3 protein: CAISGKDSMNTEAFF. For the CDR3, the DNA is TGTGCCATCAGTGGGAAGGACAGTATGAACACTGAAGCTTTCTTT.

Notes on this clonotype: No conserved phenylalanine or tryptophan is present at the end of the CDR3, so a read error is the likely explanation. The J gene is TRBJ2-7, the V gene TRBV7-9; unclear D gene. Germline V gives CDR1 SEHNR, CDR2 FQNEAQ (reference sequence). Trimming stripped 5 bases from V and 5 bases from J, with 10 bases between. The CDR3 loop spans 12 amino acids. The CDR3 is CASSPLTDEQYY. The CDR3 DNA follows: TGTGCCAGCAGCCCCCTTACAGACGAGCAGTACTAC.

The chain has TRBV10-3 and TRBJ2-3; 8 positions match TRBD1. With 6 bases clipped from V and 6 bases from J, the junction kept 11 bases outside the gene matches. The CDR3 has 15 amino acids. Germline CDR1 and CDR2: ENHRY and SYGVKD. The CDR3: CAIRGQEENYDTQYF. The CDR3 bases are TGTGCCATCAGGGGACAGGAGGAGAATTATGATACGCAGTATTTT.

The table lists this clonotype with many counts. This chain uses TRBV4-3 with TRBJ2-7, with a tentative D call TRBD2 (5 bases). Trimming stripped 1 base from V and 1 base from J, with 14 bases between. The CDR3 is 16 amino acids. Germline lookup yields CDR1 LGHNA and CDR2 YSLEER. The CDR3 coding sequence is TGCGCCAGCAGCCAAGTTGGCGGGCGCGGATCCTACGAGCAGTACTTC. Its protein is CASSQVGGRGSYEQYF.